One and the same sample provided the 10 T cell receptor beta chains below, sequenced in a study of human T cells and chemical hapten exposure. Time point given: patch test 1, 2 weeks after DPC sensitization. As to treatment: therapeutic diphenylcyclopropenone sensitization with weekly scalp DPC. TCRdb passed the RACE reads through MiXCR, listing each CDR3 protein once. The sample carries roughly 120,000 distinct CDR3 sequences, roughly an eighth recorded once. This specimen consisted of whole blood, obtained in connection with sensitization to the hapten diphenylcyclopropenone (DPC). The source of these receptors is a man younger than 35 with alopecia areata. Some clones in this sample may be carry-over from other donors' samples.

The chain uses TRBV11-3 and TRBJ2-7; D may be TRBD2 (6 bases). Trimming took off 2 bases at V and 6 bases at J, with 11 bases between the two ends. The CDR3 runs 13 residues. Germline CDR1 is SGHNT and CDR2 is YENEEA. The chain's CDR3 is CASSLKGGREQYV. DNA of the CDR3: TGTGCCAGCAGCTTAAAGGGAGGCCGCGAGCAGTACGTC.

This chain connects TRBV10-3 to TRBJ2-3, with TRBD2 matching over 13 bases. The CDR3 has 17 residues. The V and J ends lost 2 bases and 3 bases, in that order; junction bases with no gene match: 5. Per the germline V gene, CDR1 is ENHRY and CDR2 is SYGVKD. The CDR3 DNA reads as TGTGCCATCAGTGAGCGACTAGCGGGGGGCTCAACAGATACGCAGTATTTT. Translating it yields CAISERLAGGSTDTQYF.

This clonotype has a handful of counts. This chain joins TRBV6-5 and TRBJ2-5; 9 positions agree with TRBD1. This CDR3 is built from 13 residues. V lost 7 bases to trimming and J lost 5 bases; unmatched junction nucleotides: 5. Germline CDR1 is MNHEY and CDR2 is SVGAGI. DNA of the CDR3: TGTGCCAGCAACCCGGGACAGGGTGAGACCCAGTACTTC. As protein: CASNPGQGETQYF.

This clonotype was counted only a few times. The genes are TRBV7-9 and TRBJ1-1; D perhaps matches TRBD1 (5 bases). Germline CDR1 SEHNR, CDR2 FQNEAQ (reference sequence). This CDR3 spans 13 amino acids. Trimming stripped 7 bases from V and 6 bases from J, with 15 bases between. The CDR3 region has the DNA TGTGCCAGCAACGAATCCCGGGACTCTGAAGCTTTCTTT. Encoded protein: CASNESRDSEAFF.

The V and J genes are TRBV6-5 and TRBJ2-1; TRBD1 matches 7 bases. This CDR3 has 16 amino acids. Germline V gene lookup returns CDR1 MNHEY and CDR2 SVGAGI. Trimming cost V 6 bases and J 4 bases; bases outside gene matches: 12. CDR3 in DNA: TGTGCCAGCAGCAGATATATAGGGACAGTTTACAATGAGCAGTTCTTC. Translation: CASSRYIGTVYNEQFF.

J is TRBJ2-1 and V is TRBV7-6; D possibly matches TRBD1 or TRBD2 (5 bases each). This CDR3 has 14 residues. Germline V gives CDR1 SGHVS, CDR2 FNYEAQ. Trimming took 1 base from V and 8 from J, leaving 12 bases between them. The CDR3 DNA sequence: TGTGCCAGCAGCTTAGTGGCCATGGGGGATGAGCAGTTCTTC. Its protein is CASSLVAMGDEQFF.

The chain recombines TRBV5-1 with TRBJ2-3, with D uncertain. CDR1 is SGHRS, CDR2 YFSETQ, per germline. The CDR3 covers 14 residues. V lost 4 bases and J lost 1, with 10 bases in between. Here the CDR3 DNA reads TGCGCCAGCAGCCTACCGGACCGCACAGATACGCAGTATTTT. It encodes CASSLPDRTDTQYF.

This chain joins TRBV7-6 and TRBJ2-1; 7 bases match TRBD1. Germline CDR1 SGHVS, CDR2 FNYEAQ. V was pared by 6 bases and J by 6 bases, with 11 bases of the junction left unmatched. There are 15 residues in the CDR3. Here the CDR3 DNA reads TGTGCCAGCAGTCCCACAGGGGTCAAAGTCAATGAGCAGTTCTTC. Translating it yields CASSPTGVKVNEQFF.

CDR3 region: CASSQGPNEKLFF. In DNA form, the CDR3 reads TGCGCCAGCAGCCAAGGCCCTAATGAAAAACTGTTTTTT. V and J are TRBV4-3 and TRBJ1-4; D gene uncertain. CDR3 length equals 13 residues. V lost 1 base to trimming and J lost 3 bases, with 3 bases between them. The germline gives CDR1 LGHNA, CDR2 YSLEER.

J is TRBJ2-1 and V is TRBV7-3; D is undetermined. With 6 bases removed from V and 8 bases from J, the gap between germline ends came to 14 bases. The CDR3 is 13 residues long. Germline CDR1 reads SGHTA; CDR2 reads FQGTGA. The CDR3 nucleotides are TGTGCCAGCAGATACGGACCATCCGATGAGCAGTTCTTC. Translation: CASRYGPSDEQFF.